The source of this T cell receptor beta chain is a study of shared clonotypes between healthy human individuals. Study in general: The people who gave samples were two women and three men aged 18 to 49.

Division of CD4+ cells produced a CD45RA+ naive subset and a CD45RA-negative memory subset. Generated by immunoSEQ multiplex PCR, the TCRdb table keeps only in-frame clones and is missing some. Among about 2.4 million clones, approximately 93% were seen once, and the ten largest hold about 0.38%. Study-wide results and limits: Sharing across four donors was seen in roughly 5.2% of naive CD4 clonotypes.

This clone was observed a single time. Its cognate antigen is unknown. Sequencing was carried out using naive CD4+ T cells from PBMCs. Subset noted: CD45RA+ positively selected. This sequence was found in a man aged 18 to 29 in good health. Some clones in this sample may be carry-over from other donors' samples.

The CDR3 DNA is TGTGCCAGCAGCGACCAGACCAGACTCGGGGATGAGTACTTC. Translating gives CASSDQTRLGDEYF. This sequence joins TRBV6-5 and TRBJ2-7, with D maybe TRBD2 (5 bases). Per germline, CDR1 MNHEY and CDR2 SVGAGI. This CDR3 spans 14 amino acids. V lost 6 bases, J lost 11 bases, and 23 bases lay in between.